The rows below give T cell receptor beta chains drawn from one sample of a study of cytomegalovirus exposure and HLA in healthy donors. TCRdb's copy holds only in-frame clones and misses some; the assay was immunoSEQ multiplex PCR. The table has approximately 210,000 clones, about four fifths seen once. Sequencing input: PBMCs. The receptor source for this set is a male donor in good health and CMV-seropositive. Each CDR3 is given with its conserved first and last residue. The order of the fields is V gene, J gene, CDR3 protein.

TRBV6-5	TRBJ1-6	CASSGGGNSPLHF
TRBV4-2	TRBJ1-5	CASSQDVSQPQHF
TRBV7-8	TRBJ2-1	CASSLVGGDVYNEQFF
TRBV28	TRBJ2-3	CASLRGSSTDTQYF
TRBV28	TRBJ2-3	CASSSPGTSVTDTQYF
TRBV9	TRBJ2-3	CASSRTASTDTQYF
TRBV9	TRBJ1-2	CASSVDRARVPYGYTF
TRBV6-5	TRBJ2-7	CASSWRGDSSYEQYF
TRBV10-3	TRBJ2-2	CAIKPGLAGGIGELFF
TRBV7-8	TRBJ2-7	CASSLGTGLSYEQYF
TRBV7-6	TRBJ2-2	CASSVNTRGVNTGELFF
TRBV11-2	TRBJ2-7	CASSLTSGPNGYEQYF
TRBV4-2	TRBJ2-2	CASSQDLAREIRAGELFF
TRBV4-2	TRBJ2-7	CASSQEGGNSYEQYF
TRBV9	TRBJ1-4	CASSVAHRGPDEKLFF
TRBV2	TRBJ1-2	CASRPMGGARGYTF
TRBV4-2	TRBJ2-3	CASSQGFGTSVSSTDTQYF
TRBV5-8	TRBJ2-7	CASSLLADRFTYEQYF
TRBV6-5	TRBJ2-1	CASSSQGPNEQFF
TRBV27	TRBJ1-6	CASSGSTTPYNSPLHF
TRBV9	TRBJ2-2	CASSPISDGELFF
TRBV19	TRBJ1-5	CASREAPRYQPQHF
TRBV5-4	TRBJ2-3	CASSLTGADTQYF
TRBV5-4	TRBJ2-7	CASSLASSEQYF
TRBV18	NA	CASSSFTGYHEQYF
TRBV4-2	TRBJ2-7	CASSQENVAYEQYF
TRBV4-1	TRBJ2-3	CASSQDFYSTDTQYF
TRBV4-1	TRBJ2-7	CASSQEWPSGVYEQYF
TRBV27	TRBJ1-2	CASSLGDRGRSGYTF
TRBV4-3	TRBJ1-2	CASSPAGQGTFYGYTF
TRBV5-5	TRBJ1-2	CASTPPSQGPDGYTF
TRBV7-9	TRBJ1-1	CSSSRLRDRDTEAFF
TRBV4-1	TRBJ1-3	CASSQDNSMAGNTIYF
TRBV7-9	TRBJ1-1	CASSILGQGMNTEAFF
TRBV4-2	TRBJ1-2	CASSQDRTALAGGYTF
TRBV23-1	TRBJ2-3	CASSHRGPRGTDTQYF
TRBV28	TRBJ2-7	CASIETGQGYEQYF
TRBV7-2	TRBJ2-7	CASTLTGNAASYEQYF
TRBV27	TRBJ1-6	CASSLSSGNSPLHF
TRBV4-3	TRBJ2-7	CASSQDKSEKQYF
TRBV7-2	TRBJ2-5	CASMSGIRETQYF
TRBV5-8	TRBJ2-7	CASKISVFEQYF
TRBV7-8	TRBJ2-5	CASSLEGRETQYF
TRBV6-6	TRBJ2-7	CASSYPGAGYEQYF
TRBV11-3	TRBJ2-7	CASSLTGTGMGEQYF
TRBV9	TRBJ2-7	CASSVGQAAYEQYF